One sample yielded the 2 T cell receptor beta chains listed below, sequenced in a study of T-cell reconstitution after alpha-beta-depleted transplantation in children. Preparation of the TCRbeta library used unique molecular identifiers. In TCRdb, the PCR reads were re-called with MiXCR into one record per CDR3 protein. The table shows some 200,000 distinct CDR3 sequences, with about 7% occurring only once. The sample was PBMCs, taken before TCRalphabeta/CD19-depleted stem cell transplant. The receptor source for this set is a boy younger than 10 with acute lymphoblastic leukemia, due to receive a stem cell transplant.

This clonotype occurred a few times. The chain carries TRBV29-1 and TRBJ2-3, with TRBD1 matching over 10 bases. Germline assignment: CDR1 SQVTM and CDR2 ANQGSEA. V was clipped by 5 bases and J by 8 bases; unmatched bases: 7. There are 13 residues in the CDR3. CDR3 in DNA: TGCAGCGTTCTGACAGGGGGCTCGGGTACGCAGTATTTT. The encoded protein is CSVLTGGSGTQYF.

This clonotype has at least ten counts. The chain links TRBV7-9 to TRBJ2-1, with 11 bases fitting TRBD2. V dropped 6 bases and J dropped 4; count of bases not matched to a gene: 2. The CDR3 has 14 residues. Germline V gene sequence: CDR1 SEHNR, CDR2 FQNEAQ (reference sequence). For the CDR3, the DNA is TGTGCCAGCAGGGGGACTAGCGGTTACAATGAGCAGTTCTTC. This translates into CASRGTSGYNEQFF.